The source of this T cell receptor (beta chain) is a study of identical twins. The CDR3 length is 15 residues. J lost 8 bases, V lost 5 bases, and 6 bases had no gene match. CDR1 and CDR2 (germline): MNHEY, SVGEGT. Each cDNA held unique molecular identifiers, and template switching gave it a universal primer site. TCRdb reprocessed the 5' RACE reads with MiXCR, giving one entry per CDR3 protein. The sample carries a few hundred thousand distinct CDR3 sequences, roughly an eighth recorded once. This clonotype was seen more than once but under ten times. This sample was also put to use in a study of yellow fever vaccine responses in identical twins. That source reports: Each twin's T cell response to the vaccine was reported to look partly convergent and partly personalized.

The sample comprised CD4+ T cells sorted from blood. This receptor was identified in a woman aged 18-29 years in good health. The V call is TRBV6-2 or TRBV6-3, the J call TRBJ2-3; TRBD2 matches 14 bases. The CDR3 reads CASSTGTSGRGTQYF. The DNA of the CDR3 is TGTGCCAGCAGTACCGGGACTAGCGGGAGAGGTACGCAGTATTTT.